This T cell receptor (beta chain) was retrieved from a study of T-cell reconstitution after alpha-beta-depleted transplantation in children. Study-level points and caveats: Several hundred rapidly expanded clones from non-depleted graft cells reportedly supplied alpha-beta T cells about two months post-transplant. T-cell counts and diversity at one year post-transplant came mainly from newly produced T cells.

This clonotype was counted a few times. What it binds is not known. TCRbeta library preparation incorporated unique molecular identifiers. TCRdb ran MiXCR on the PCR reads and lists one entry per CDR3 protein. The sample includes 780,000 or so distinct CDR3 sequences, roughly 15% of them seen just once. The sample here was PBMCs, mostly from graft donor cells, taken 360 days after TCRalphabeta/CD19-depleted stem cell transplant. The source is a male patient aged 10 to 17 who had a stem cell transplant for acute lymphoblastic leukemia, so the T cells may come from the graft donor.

CDR3 in DNA: TGCGCCAGCAGCCAAGATGGGACAGCGGGAGCCTCCGGGGAGCTGTTTTTT. Its translation is CASSQDGTAGASGELFF. The chain couples TRBV4-1 to TRBJ2-2, with D possibly matching TRBD2 (8 bases). Germline V gene sequence: CDR1 MGHRA, CDR2 YSYEKL. The CDR3 is 17 amino acids. Trimming took 0 bases from V and 6 from J, leaving 17 bases between them.